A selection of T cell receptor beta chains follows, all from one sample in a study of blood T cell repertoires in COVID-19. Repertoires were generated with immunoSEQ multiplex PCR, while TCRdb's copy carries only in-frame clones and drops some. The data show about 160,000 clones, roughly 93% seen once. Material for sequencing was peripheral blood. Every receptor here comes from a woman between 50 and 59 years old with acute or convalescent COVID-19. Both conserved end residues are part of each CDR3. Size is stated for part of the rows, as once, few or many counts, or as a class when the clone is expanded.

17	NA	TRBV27	CASSSHRTGTTPYEQYF
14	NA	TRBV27	CASSLRGLNTEAFF
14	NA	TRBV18	CASSPSLADNEQFF
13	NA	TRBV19	CASSIDRDYGYTF
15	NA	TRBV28	CASSYLQEVRETQYF
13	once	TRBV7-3	CASSAGGNQPQHF
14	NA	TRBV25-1	CASSETGALSPLHF
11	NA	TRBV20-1	CSARDLYGYTF
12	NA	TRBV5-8	CASQFSRTEAFF
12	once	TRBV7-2	CASRHDSYEAFF
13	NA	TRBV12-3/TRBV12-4	CASSLARSGAFTF
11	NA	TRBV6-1	CASSDGDGYTF
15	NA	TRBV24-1	CATSEPGTGRNEQFF
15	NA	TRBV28	CASSLGTPYNQPQHF
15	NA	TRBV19	CASSTSGRARDTQYF
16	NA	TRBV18	CASSSRVPSGANVLTF
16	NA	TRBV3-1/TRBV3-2	CASSQGPGQANTEAFF
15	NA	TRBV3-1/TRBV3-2	CASSPLAPRDNEQFF
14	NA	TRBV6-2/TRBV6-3	CASSSADRAYEQYF
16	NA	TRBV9	CASSVTPRAEGDTIYF
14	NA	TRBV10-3	CAISDRGPNQPQHF
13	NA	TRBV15	CATSTQGAYEQYF